Given below is one TCR beta chain in context. Its antigen specificity is not known. The input lacks base qualities; no much larger clone sits a single base away. The data were taken from a study of blood T cell repertoires in COVID-19 (dated by TCRdb to 2019 to 2021). About the full investigation: Samples covering the acute and convalescent phases of COVID-19 were provided by collaborators in the United States, Italy and Spain. The repertoires were released in a freely available public database meant as a resource for research on the immune response to SARS-CoV-2. Where available, HLA class I and class II types were obtained from metadata supplied by the sample provider rather than from assay-based typing. Samples came from the ongoing ImmuneRACE study (first 160 participants) plus 1,254 subjects from 6 global collaborators. Deeply sampled blood TCRbeta repertoires from subjects exposed to, actively infected with, or recovered from COVID-19 were included in the dataset. Sample metadata almost always included a de-identified subject ID, COVID-19 status, age in years and sex. The material from the prospective study consisted of cDNA or gDNA derived from T cells, B-cell-depleted T cells, or PBMCs. On the study overall, not on this receptor specifically: The amount of clinical and demographic metadata varied by source and participant and was provided uncurated.

TCRbeta CDR3 regions were amplified from genomic DNA by means of the immunoSEQ Assay, a bias-controlled multiplex PCR. Per the authors' processing: The number of nucleated cells in each sample was estimated from the amplification of reference gene primers within the assay. Sequence reads were collapsed and filtered to measure the absolute abundance of every unique TCRbeta CDR3 rearrangement. Productive Simpson clonality was computed per sample as the square root of Simpson's diversity index over productive rearrangements. The clones in this table, taken by TCRdb from immuneACCESS, are in-frame only. Not every clone is retained; where verified, under half of the shortfall comes from an unresolved V gene, and the cause of the rest is unknown. That table is the source of V, J and clone size, and D and trimming were worked out from the DNA. The sample table holds roughly 150,000 clones, of which approximately 90% were seen once. The leading ten clones occupy 4% of the sample.

V is cut by 10 bases and J by 5 bases, and the space between the germline ends is 17 bases. CDR1 and CDR2 (MNHEY, SVGAGI) derive from the germline V gene. The cysteine opens and the phenylalanine closes a CDR3 of 13 amino acids. CDR3 DNA is the only sequence kept; it has 39 bases, read in frame from the first base. Participants in the prospective study were enrolled through a virtual design, were aged 18 to 89 years, and lived in approximately 25 United States geographic areas. In the prospective study, cohorts were assigned on the basis of participant-reported clinical history obtained from a screening survey and a study questionnaire. Exposed participants were defined as having been in contact with someone with a PCR-confirmed or clinician-diagnosed COVID-19 case within 2 weeks of study entry. Mobile phlebotomists in the prospective study collected whole blood, serum and a nasopharyngeal or oropharyngeal swab from every participant. Participants in the prospective study had the option to provide additional blood draws and questionnaires over a 2-month period. Before DNA extraction, prospective study blood samples were shipped either frozen or at room temperature.

The sequence was obtained from a woman aged 40 to 50 who had been exposed to COVID-19. Specimen: PBMCs or T cells enriched from blood (not recorded which). The chain uses TRBV6-5 and TRBJ1-2; TRBD1 is perhaps the D gene, given 5 matching bases. The CDR3 in this case is CATQSGRVYGYTF. The bases are TGTGCCACCCAAAGTGGCAGGGTGTATGGCTACACCTTC.